One and the same sample provided the 18 T cell receptor beta chains below, sequenced in a study of tumor-infiltrating lymphocytes in localized non-small cell lung cancer. TCRdb keeps only in-frame clones here, not all; method: immunoSEQ multiplex PCR. Of over 9,000 clones in the sample, 65% to 85% were seen once. The sequencing sample was made of lung tumor tissue. These receptors were collected from a human donor with non-small cell lung cancer.

The V and J genes are TRBV30 and TRBJ2-2, with TRBD2 matching over 9 bases. The germline V gene has CDR1 GTSNPN and CDR2 SVGIG (reference sequence). V shed 4 bases and J 0 bases; nucleotides not matched to a gene: 0. This CDR3 has 14 residues. CDR3 DNA: TGTGCCTGGACTAGCGGGACGAACACCGGGGAGCTGTTTTTT. Amino acid sequence: CAWTSGTNTGELFF.

J is TRBJ2-1 and V is TRBV29-1; TRBD1 agrees at 9 bases. This CDR3 region has 13 residues. Germline V gene lookup returns CDR1 SQVTM and CDR2 ANQGSEA. With V trimmed by 7 bases and J by 4 bases, 5 bases remained unmatched. In DNA form, the CDR3 reads TGCAGCGCCCCGGGACAGGGTTACAATGAGCAGTTCTTC. Translation gives CSAPGQGYNEQFF.

This chain joins TRBV25-1 and TRBJ1-2, with 7 positions matching TRBD1. The V gene end was trimmed by 4 bases and the J gene end by 8 bases; junction bases not matched to a gene: 10. The CDR3 sequence is 14 residues long. Germline V CDR1 and CDR2: MGHDK, SYGVNS. The CDR3 nucleotides are TGTGCCAGCAGTGGGGACAGCCCCCCGGGAGGCTACACCTTC. Its translation is CASSGDSPPGGYTF.

This clone was seen a handful of times. The chain links TRBV19 to TRBJ1-5; TRBD1 matches at 8 bases. Germline CDR1 is LNHDA and CDR2 is SQIVND (reference sequence). The CDR3 runs to 13 residues. The V gene end was trimmed by 6 bases and the J gene end by 2 bases; junction bases not matched to a gene: 0. The CDR3 sequence: CASRGQGNQPQHF. CDR3 nucleotides: TGTGCCAGTAGGGGACAGGGCAATCAGCCCCAGCATTTT.

V gene TRBV2 combines with J gene TRBJ2-7; the D is unclear. Trimming stripped 3 bases from V and 5 bases from J, with 5 bases between. Germline assignment: CDR1 SNHLY and CDR2 FYNNEI. The CDR3 is 11 amino acids. CDR3 residues: CASSERHEQYF. The DNA of the CDR3 is TGTGCCAGCAGTGAGAGACACGAGCAGTACTTC. Together with reference TRBV2 and TRBJ2-7, the CDR3 gives the full variable domain: EPEVTQTPSHQVTQMGQEVILRCVPISNHLYFYWYRQILGQKVEFLVSFYNNEISEKSEIFDDQFSVERPDGSNFTLKIRSTKLEDSAMYFCASSERHEQYFGPGTRLTVT.

The chain carries TRBV7-6 and TRBJ2-5; TRBD2 matches 10 bases. This CDR3 spans 18 amino acids. Per the germline V gene, CDR1 is SGHVS and CDR2 is FNYEAQ. V was pared by 2 bases and J by 1 base, with 10 bases of the junction left unmatched. In DNA form, the CDR3 reads TGTGCCAGCAGCTTATCCCTAGCGGGAGCGACCTCCCAAGAGACCCAGTACTTC. Protein sequence: CASSLSLAGATSQETQYF.

The gene calls are TRBV5-4 and TRBJ1-3; possible D gene TRBD1, 5 bases. Germline lookup yields CDR1 SGHNT and CDR2 YYREEE (reference sequence). This CDR3 is built from 15 residues. With 3 bases removed from V and 0 bases from J, the gap between germline ends came to 10 bases. For the CDR3, the DNA is TGTGCCAGCAGCTCGGGACGGTTCTCTGGAAACACCATATATTTT. It is translated as CASSSGRFSGNTIYF.

This clone was seen more than once but under ten times. The chain couples TRBV5-6 to TRBJ2-1; 7 bases are a match to TRBD2. The germline gives CDR1 SGHDT, CDR2 YYEEEE. V trimming: 5 bases; J trimming: 4 bases; junction bases outside the gene matches: 12. This CDR3 region has 16 residues. DNA for the CDR3: TGTGCCAGCAGTTTTCCCCGCGCTAGCGGTTACAATGAGCAGTTCTTC. This translates into CASSFPRASGYNEQFF. Full variable domain (rest looked up from reference TRBV5-6 and TRBJ2-1): DAGVTQSPTHLIKTRGQQVTLRCSPKSGHDTVSWYQQALGQGPQFIFQYYEEEERQRGNFPDRFSGHQFPNYSSELNVNALLLGDSALYLCASSFPRASGYNEQFFGPGTRLTVL.

This clone was recorded a few times. The rearrangement links TRBV27 to TRBJ1-1, with 9 nucleotides matching TRBD1. This CDR3 spans 15 amino acids. Germline lookup yields CDR1 MNHEY and CDR2 SMNVEV (reference sequence). V trimming: 4 bases; J trimming: 5 bases; junction bases outside the gene matches: 8. As DNA, the CDR3 is TGTGCCAGCAGTTGGGGACCGGACAGGGGTACTGAAGCTTTCTTT. Amino acid sequence: CASSWGPDRGTEAFF.

This clone was picked up one time. The DNA for the CDR3 is TGTGCCGGAACCTCGTCAGGGGAAAATTCACCCCTCCACTTT. It translates to CAGTSSGENSPLHF. This chain connects TRBV7-9 to TRBJ1-6, with D perhaps matching TRBD1 (6 bases). Per the germline V gene, CDR1 is SEHNR and CDR2 is FQNEAQ (reference sequence). The germline V and J ends were trimmed by 11 bases and 7 bases, with 18 bases remaining between them. CDR3 length equals 14 residues.

The rearrangement uses TRBV9 and TRBJ2-1, with D perhaps TRBD2 (7 bases). In germline, CDR1 is SGDLS, CDR2 YYNGEE. The CDR3 has 14 residues. V was shortened by 0 bases and J by 9 bases, with 13 bases between the two germline ends. Written as DNA, the CDR3 is TGTGCCAGCAGCGTAGCGGGGGGCCTAAGTGAGCAGTTCTTC. Its translation is CASSVAGGLSEQFF. Complete variable domain (other parts from reference TRBV9 and TRBJ2-1): DSGVTQTPKHLITATGQRVTLRCSPRSGDLSVYWYQQSLDQGLQFLIQYYNGEERAKGNILERFSAQQFPDLHSELNLSSLELGDSALYFCASSVAGGLSEQFFGPGTRLTVL.

J is TRBJ2-1 and V is TRBV5-4, with 10 nucleotides matching TRBD1. With V trimmed by 4 bases and J by 8 bases, 0 bases remained unmatched. Germline-derived CDR1 and CDR2 are SGHNT and YYREEE (reference sequence). There are 12 residues in the CDR3. For the CDR3, the DNA is TGTGCCAGCAGCGGGACAGGGGATGAGCAGTTCTTC. The encoded protein is CASSGTGDEQFF. Full variable domain (missing parts from reference TRBV5-4 and TRBJ2-1): ETGVTQSPTHLIKTRGQQVTLRCSSQSGHNTVSWYQQALGQGPQFIFQYYREEENGRGNFPPRFSGLQFPNYSSELNVNALELDDSALYLCASSGTGDEQFFGPGTRLTVL.

This chain links TRBV5-4 with TRBJ1-1; D perhaps matches TRBD1 (6 bases). Germline V CDR1 and CDR2: SGHNT, YYREEE (reference sequence). This CDR3 has 14 residues. The V gene lost 5 bases and the J gene lost 3 bases, with 14 bases spanning the gap. The CDR3 DNA reads as TGTGCCAGCAGACAACAGGGTATGGACACTGAAGCTTTCTTT. Amino acids: CASRQQGMDTEAFF.

The CDR3 DNA sequence: TGTGCCAGCAGCTCCCTTCAGAGGGAGACCCAGTACTTC. This codes for CASSSLQRETQYF. The V gene is TRBV7-2, the J gene TRBJ2-5; D is ambiguous. The ends were cut back, 4 bases at V and 5 bases at J, with 11 bases in the middle. Germline V gives CDR1 SGHTA, CDR2 FQGNSA. The CDR3 has 13 residues. The full variable domain, its missing parts supplied by reference TRBV7-2 and TRBJ2-5, is GAGVSQSPSNKVTEKGKDVELRCDPISGHTALYWYRQSLGQGLEFLIYFQGNSAPDKSGLPSDRFSAERTGGSVSTLTIQRTQQEDSAVYLCASSSLQRETQYFGPGTRLLVL.

This CDR3 is CASSVGTGDNSPLHF. As DNA, the CDR3 is TGTGCCAGCAGCGTAGGGACAGGGGATAATTCACCCCTCCACTTT. The rearrangement joins TRBV9 to TRBJ1-6; 9 bases are shared with TRBD1. CDR1 SGDLS and CDR2 YYNGEE come from the germline V gene. The CDR3 spans 15 residues. Trimming at V came to 0 bases and at J to 5 bases, leaving 0 bases not matched to a gene.

The chain carries TRBV10-2 and TRBJ2-7, with a weak D call TRBD2 (6 bases). The V gene lost 3 bases and the J gene lost 0 bases, with 15 bases spanning the gap. This CDR3 has 16 residues. Germline-derived CDR1 and CDR2 are WSHSY and SAAADI. CDR3 coding DNA: TGCGCCAGCAGTGATGGGGGGAAAGCGAGCTCCTACGAGCAGTACTTC. Translation: CASSDGGKASSYEQYF.

The chain has TRBV29-1 and TRBJ1-2; D remains unclear. The V end lost 2 bases, the J end lost 7 bases, and 11 bases lay between the germline ends. The CDR3 covers 12 residues. Per germline, CDR1 SQVTM and CDR2 ANQGSEA. CDR3 DNA: TGCAGCGTTGAATACGGCAACGGTGGCTACACCTTC. Translating it yields CSVEYGNGGYTF.

The J gene is TRBJ1-4, the V gene TRBV19; TRBD1 might be the D (5 bases). V dropped 7 bases and J dropped 5 bases, with 14 bases sitting between them. There are 14 residues in the CDR3. CDR1 LNHDA and CDR2 SQIVND come from the germline V gene (reference sequence). In nucleotides, the CDR3 is TGTGCCAGTACCACCGGGACTTTGAATGAAAAACTGTTTTTT. It yields the protein CASTTGTLNEKLFF.